This T cell receptor beta chain was found in a study of blood T cell repertoires in COVID-19. Study in general: Acute and convalescent COVID-19 samples came from the United States, Italy and Spain.

V shed 8 bases, J shed 4 bases, and the junction held 5 bases outside the gene matches. The CDR3 runs 14 residues. Germline values: CDR1 MNHEY, CDR2 SMNVEV (reference sequence). Repertoires were generated with immunoSEQ multiplex PCR, while TCRdb's copy carries only in-frame clones and drops some. The sample lists 99,000 or so clones; roughly 80% were seen once. Material for sequencing was peripheral blood. This TCR came from a woman in her 70s with acute or convalescent COVID-19. The rearrangement uses TRBV27 and TRBJ2-3, with TRBD1 matching over 11 bases. CDR3 protein: CASRDRGNADTQYF. Here the CDR3 DNA reads TGTGCCAGCCGGGACAGGGGGAATGCAGATACGCAGTATTTT.